A selection of T cell receptor beta chains follows, all from one sample in a study of naive CD8 T cells in extremely preterm neonates. Clones were sequenced by immunoSEQ multiplex PCR, and TCRdb holds only the in-frame ones, with some missing. The repertoire holds fewer than 9,000 clones, with more than 95% as singletons. The material sequenced was naive CD8+ T cells from blood. Source of these receptors: a human donor in good health. The CDR3 runs from the conserved cysteine through the conserved F or W. Fields, in order: J gene, V gene, D gene, clone size, CDR3 DNA, CDR3 protein. D genes are given only for firm matches. Expanded clones get a size class; other rows say once, few or many, or leave the size out.

J gene: TRBJ2-5; V gene: TRBV13; D gene: .; clone size: .; CDR3 DNA: TGTGCCAGCAGCCCCCGCCCGCCGCGCGGGGACCAAGAGACCCAGTACTTC; CDR3 protein: CASSPRPPRGDQETQYF
J gene: TRBJ1-1; V gene: TRBV13; D gene: TRBD1; clone size: .; CDR3 DNA: TGTGCCAGCAGCGCCCGGACAGGGAGGACTGAAGCTTTCTTT; CDR3 protein: CASSARTGRTEAFF
J gene: TRBJ1-3; V gene: TRBV2; D gene: .; clone size: .; CDR3 DNA: TGTGCCAGCAGGGCACAAGGAAACACCATATATTTT; CDR3 protein: CASRAQGNTIYF
J gene: TRBJ1-2; V gene: TRBV29-1; D gene: .; clone size: .; CDR3 DNA: TGCAGCGTCGCCGGGAACTATGGCTACACCTTC; CDR3 protein: CSVAGNYGYTF
J gene: TRBJ1-2; V gene: TRBV7-8; D gene: .; clone size: once; CDR3 DNA: TGTGCCAGCAGCTTATCTTCGGGGGGGGGAGGGTATGCTGGCTACACCTTC; CDR3 protein: CASSLSSGGGGYAGYTF
J gene: TRBJ1-2; V gene: TRBV7-9; D gene: TRBD1; clone size: .; CDR3 DNA: TGTGCCAGCAGTTTGGGGACAGGGGGCCGGGGCTACACCTTC; CDR3 protein: CASSLGTGGRGYTF
J gene: TRBJ2-1; V gene: TRBV11-3; D gene: TRBD2; clone size: .; CDR3 DNA: TGTGCCAGCAGCTTAGATCACGGACTAGCGGGAGATGAGCAGTTCTTC; CDR3 protein: CASSLDHGLAGDEQFF
J gene: TRBJ1-1; V gene: TRBV2; D gene: TRBD1; clone size: .; CDR3 DNA: TGTGCCAGCAGCTCACAGGGGATGAACACTGAAGCTTTCTTT; CDR3 protein: CASSSQGMNTEAFF
J gene: TRBJ2-3; V gene: TRBV27; D gene: TRBD2; clone size: .; CDR3 DNA: TGTGCCAGCAGCTTAGCGGGGAGCCCCGATACGCAGTATTTT; CDR3 protein: CASSLAGSPDTQYF
J gene: TRBJ1-5; V gene: TRBV6-1; D gene: .; clone size: .; CDR3 DNA: TGTGCCAGCAGTGATTGGGGGCATGGCAATCAGCCCCAGCATTTT; CDR3 protein: CASSDWGHGNQPQHF
J gene: TRBJ2-5; V gene: TRBV11-2; D gene: TRBD2; clone size: .; CDR3 DNA: TGTGCCAGCAGCCCTAGCGGGGGGCCAGTGGAGACCCAGTACTTC; CDR3 protein: CASSPSGGPVETQYF
J gene: TRBJ1-4; V gene: TRBV29-1; D gene: TRBD1; clone size: .; CDR3 DNA: TGCAGCGTTGACGAGGGACAGGGGACGTCTAATGAAAAACTGTTTTTT; CDR3 protein: CSVDEGQGTSNEKLFF
J gene: TRBJ1-6; V gene: TRBV9; D gene: .; clone size: .; CDR3 DNA: TGTGCCAGCAGCCCCGGGGGGATCTCACCCCTCCACTTT; CDR3 protein: CASSPGGISPLHF
J gene: TRBJ2-3; V gene: TRBV27; D gene: .; clone size: .; CDR3 DNA: TGTGCCAGCAGTTTAATAGGCACAGATACGCAGTATTTT; CDR3 protein: CASSLIGTDTQYF
J gene: TRBJ2-5; V gene: TRBV7-6; D gene: TRBD1; clone size: .; CDR3 DNA: TGTGCCACACGAAAGCAGGGGGCGCCGGGAGAGACCCAGTACTTC; CDR3 protein: CATRKQGAPGETQYF
J gene: TRBJ2-1; V gene: TRBV21-1; D gene: .; clone size: .; CDR3 DNA: TGTGCCAGCAGCAACCGCCACCGGGACAGTTACAATGAGCAGTTCTTC; CDR3 protein: CASSNRHRDSYNEQFF
J gene: TRBJ1-2; V gene: TRBV10-3; D gene: .; clone size: .; CDR3 DNA: TGTGCCAACCGCACTACCAGACAGTCTAAGAACTATGGCTACACCTTC; CDR3 protein: CANRTTRQSKNYGYTF
J gene: TRBJ1-1; V gene: TRBV6-5; D gene: TRBD1; clone size: .; CDR3 DNA: TGTGCCAGCAGTTCGGGACAGGGGTTGAACACTGAAGCTTTCTTT; CDR3 protein: CASSSGQGLNTEAFF
J gene: TRBJ2-5; V gene: TRBV5-6; D gene: TRBD2; clone size: .; CDR3 DNA: TGTGCCAGCAGCTTGAAACTAGCGGGCCAGTACCAAGAGACCCAGTACTTC; CDR3 protein: CASSLKLAGQYQETQYF
J gene: TRBJ1-4; V gene: TRBV5-1; D gene: TRBD1; clone size: .; CDR3 DNA: TGCGCCAGCAGCTTGGGCGGGACAGGGGGCGGACGTGAAAAACTGTTTTTT; CDR3 protein: CASSLGGTGGGREKLFF
J gene: TRBJ1-5; V gene: TRBV2; D gene: .; clone size: once; CDR3 DNA: TGTGCCAGCGGGGGAGGGGCTCTTCAGCCCCAGCATTTT; CDR3 protein: CASGGGALQPQHF
J gene: TRBJ2-7; V gene: TRBV7-2; D gene: .; clone size: .; CDR3 DNA: TGTGCCAGCAGCTTAGCTACTTCTAGCTACGAGCAGTACTTC; CDR3 protein: CASSLATSSYEQYF
J gene: TRBJ2-7; V gene: TRBV30; D gene: TRBD1; clone size: .; CDR3 DNA: TGTGCCTGGGGACAGGGGTACGAGCAGTACTTC; CDR3 protein: CAWGQGYEQYF
J gene: TRBJ1-1; V gene: TRBV27; D gene: TRBD1; clone size: once; CDR3 DNA: TGTGCCAGCAGTTGGGACAGGGACACTGAAGCTTTCTTT; CDR3 protein: CASSWDRDTEAFF
J gene: TRBJ1-3; V gene: TRBV28; D gene: TRBD1; clone size: .; CDR3 DNA: TGTGCCAGCTCCCAGGGGGGTCCTGGAAACACCATATATTTT; CDR3 protein: CASSQGGPGNTIYF
J gene: TRBJ1-4; V gene: TRBV9; D gene: TRBD1; clone size: .; CDR3 DNA: TGTGCCAGCAGCGATGGGACAGGGTCTGAAAAACTGTTTTTT; CDR3 protein: CASSDGTGSEKLFF
J gene: TRBJ1-5; V gene: TRBV27; D gene: TRBD1; clone size: .; CDR3 DNA: TGTGCCAGCAGCCCAGGAGCTGGGACAGGGTGGCAGCCCCAGCATTTT; CDR3 protein: CASSPGAGTGWQPQHF
J gene: TRBJ1-5; V gene: TRBV28; D gene: .; clone size: .; CDR3 DNA: TGTGCCAGCAGTCCGCGGGCGTCTTATCAGCCCCAGCATTTT; CDR3 protein: CASSPRASYQPQHF
J gene: TRBJ2-3; V gene: TRBV5-6; D gene: TRBD2; clone size: .; CDR3 DNA: TGTGCCAGCAGCTTCGGACTAGCGAGTGCAGATACGCAGTATTTT; CDR3 protein: CASSFGLASADTQYF
J gene: TRBJ1-1; V gene: TRBV13; D gene: .; clone size: .; CDR3 DNA: TGTGCCAGCAGCATAGACAGGAACACTGAAGCTTTCTTT; CDR3 protein: CASSIDRNTEAFF
J gene: TRBJ2-3; V gene: TRBV10-2; D gene: .; clone size: .; CDR3 DNA: TGCGCCAGCCAAATACAGGGGACTAGCACAGATACGCAGTATTTT; CDR3 protein: CASQIQGTSTDTQYF
J gene: TRBJ2-3; V gene: TRBV28; D gene: .; clone size: .; CDR3 DNA: TGTGCCAGCAGTTCATGGTCGTCAGGGGTTGGAAATACGCAGTATTTT; CDR3 protein: CASSSWSSGVGNTQYF
J gene: TRBJ2-4; V gene: TRBV7-6; D gene: TRBD1; clone size: .; CDR3 DNA: TGTGCCAGCAGCCAGAATTCAGGGGGCAATAACATTCAGTACTTC; CDR3 protein: CASSQNSGGNNIQYF
J gene: TRBJ1-6; V gene: TRBV7-6; D gene: TRBD1; clone size: .; CDR3 DNA: TGTGCCAGCAGTCGGGACAGTAATTCACCCCTCCACTTT; CDR3 protein: CASSRDSNSPLHF
J gene: TRBJ1-5; V gene: TRBV10-3; D gene: .; clone size: .; CDR3 DNA: TGTGCCATCACCTTCACAGATCAGCCCCAGCATTTT; CDR3 protein: CAITFTDQPQHF
J gene: TRBJ1-3; V gene: TRBV5-6; D gene: TRBD1; clone size: .; CDR3 DNA: TGTGCCAGCAGCGGCGGGACAGTCTCTGGAAACACCATATATTTT; CDR3 protein: CASSGGTVSGNTIYF
J gene: TRBJ1-3; V gene: TRBV7-9; D gene: TRBD1; clone size: .; CDR3 DNA: TGTGCCAGCAGCCCAAGACAGGGGAACACCATATATTTT; CDR3 protein: CASSPRQGNTIYF